These T cell receptor beta chains were read from a single sample in a study of shared clonotypes between healthy human individuals. Measured with immunoSEQ multiplex PCR; TCRdb has only the in-frame clones, and not every one. The sample yields some 500,000 clones, 79% seen once. The sequencing input was PBMCs. Receptor source: a woman aged 40 to 55 in good health. Some clones in this sample may be carry-over from other donors' samples. CDR3s include the opening cysteine and the closing phenylalanine or tryptophan. A D gene is named only where the DNA matches it firmly. Size is omitted from some rows. Given values are once, few, many or a class for expanded clones.

cdr3_nt: TGTGCCAGTAGTCACCAGACAGGAGACTACGAGCAGTACTTC
cdr3_aa: CASSHQTGDYEQYF
v_call: TRBV19
cdr3_length: 14
d_call: NA
clone_size: NA
j_call: TRBJ2-7

cdr3_nt: TGTGCCAGTAGTACTACCCTTAGCGGGAGACGTTGGGAGCAGTACTTC
cdr3_aa: CASSTTLSGRRWEQYF
v_call: TRBV19
cdr3_length: 16
d_call: TRBD2
clone_size: NA
j_call: TRBJ2-7

cdr3_nt: TGTGCCAGCAGTTTATGGGACAGGCGTGGCTACACCTTC
cdr3_aa: CASSLWDRRGYTF
v_call: TRBV28
cdr3_length: 13
d_call: TRBD1
clone_size: once
j_call: TRBJ1-2

cdr3_nt: TGTGCCAGCAGCTCAGGGTCGTACCCCCAGTACTTC
cdr3_aa: CASSSGSYPQYF
v_call: TRBV7-2
cdr3_length: 12
d_call: NA
clone_size: few
j_call: TRBJ2-5

cdr3_nt: TGCAGCGTTGAGACAGGGAACTATGGCTACACCTTC
cdr3_aa: CSVETGNYGYTF
v_call: TRBV29-1
cdr3_length: 12
d_call: TRBD1
clone_size: NA
j_call: TRBJ1-2

cdr3_nt: TGTGCCTGGAGTGTAGGTATAGCCAAAAACATTCAGTACTTC
cdr3_aa: CAWSVGIAKNIQYF
v_call: TRBV30
cdr3_length: 14
d_call: NA
clone_size: NA
j_call: TRBJ2-4

cdr3_nt: TGTGCCAGCAGTTCCCGTTACGAGCAGTACTTC
cdr3_aa: CASSSRYEQYF
v_call: TRBV28
cdr3_length: 11
d_call: NA
clone_size: NA
j_call: TRBJ2-7

cdr3_nt: TGCGCCAGCAGCAACACAGTGGAGGCTTTCTTT
cdr3_aa: CASSNTVEAFF
v_call: TRBV5-1
cdr3_length: 11
d_call: NA
clone_size: NA
j_call: TRBJ1-1

cdr3_nt: TGTGCCAGCAGCCAAGGGGATAGGAACACTGAAGCTTTCTTT
cdr3_aa: CASSQGDRNTEAFF
v_call: TRBV4-2
cdr3_length: 14
d_call: NA
clone_size: few
j_call: TRBJ1-1

cdr3_nt: TGTGCCAGCTCACCGCGGAACACTGAAGCTTTCTTT
cdr3_aa: CASSPRNTEAFF
v_call: TRBV18
cdr3_length: 12
d_call: NA
clone_size: NA
j_call: TRBJ1-1

cdr3_nt: TGTGCCAGCAGCTCGTCACCTCAACAGGGCCTCGAGCAGTACTTC
cdr3_aa: CASSSSPQQGLEQYF
v_call: TRBV5-6
cdr3_length: 15
d_call: NA
clone_size: once
j_call: TRBJ2-7

cdr3_nt: TGTGCCAGCAGCCAGTACCGGGGGACTGAAGCTTTCTTT
cdr3_aa: CASSQYRGTEAFF
v_call: TRBV7-8
cdr3_length: 13
d_call: NA
clone_size: NA
j_call: TRBJ1-1

cdr3_nt: TGTGCCAGTAGTATTGGGACCAACTATGGCTACACCTTC
cdr3_aa: CASSIGTNYGYTF
v_call: TRBV19
cdr3_length: 13
d_call: NA
clone_size: NA
j_call: TRBJ1-2

cdr3_nt: TGTGCCAGCAGCTTTCTTGCTGAGTTTTATGGCTACACCTTC
cdr3_aa: CASSFLAEFYGYTF
v_call: TRBV7-8
cdr3_length: 14
d_call: NA
clone_size: NA
j_call: TRBJ1-2

cdr3_nt: TGTGCCAGTAGTCTCCAACGGGACTATGGCTACACCTTC
cdr3_aa: CASSLQRDYGYTF
v_call: TRBV19
cdr3_length: 13
d_call: NA
clone_size: NA
j_call: TRBJ1-2

cdr3_nt: TGTGCCAGCAGACCGGGACAAGGAGGCGACGAGCAGTACTTC
cdr3_aa: CASRPGQGGDEQYF
v_call: TRBV7-9
cdr3_length: 14
d_call: NA
clone_size: NA
j_call: TRBJ2-7

cdr3_nt: TGTGCCAGCAGCCCCCAGGTGTCCTCCTACGAGCAGTACTTC
cdr3_aa: CASSPQVSSYEQYF
v_call: TRBV9
cdr3_length: 14
d_call: NA
clone_size: NA
j_call: TRBJ2-7

cdr3_nt: TGTGCCAGCAGCTTGCAGGGGGCAATGAACACTGAAGCTTTCTTT
cdr3_aa: CASSLQGAMNTEAFF
v_call: TRBV7-9
cdr3_length: 15
d_call: TRBD1
clone_size: few
j_call: TRBJ1-1

cdr3_nt: TGTGCCAGTAGTATCGCGACGGTCTCCTACGAGCAGTACTTC
cdr3_aa: CASSIATVSYEQYF
v_call: TRBV19
cdr3_length: 14
d_call: NA
clone_size: NA
j_call: TRBJ2-7

cdr3_nt: TGTGCTAGCAGCTTTGGACTAGCGGGAGGTGAGACCCAGTACTTC
cdr3_aa: CASSFGLAGGETQYF
v_call: TRBV7-7
cdr3_length: 15
d_call: TRBD2
clone_size: NA
j_call: TRBJ2-5

cdr3_nt: TGTGCCAGCAGCAACCGACAGGGAACCAATGAAAAACTGTTTTTT
cdr3_aa: CASSNRQGTNEKLFF
v_call: TRBV7-2
cdr3_length: 15
d_call: TRBD1
clone_size: NA
j_call: TRBJ1-4

cdr3_nt: TGTGCCAGCAGTTTCGCCACTTACGAGCAGTACTTC
cdr3_aa: CASSFATYEQYF
v_call: TRBV28
cdr3_length: 12
d_call: NA
clone_size: NA
j_call: TRBJ2-7

cdr3_nt: TGTGCCAGCAGCCCTCCTCTACTAGCGGGAGTCTACAATGAGCAGTTCTTC
cdr3_aa: CASSPPLLAGVYNEQFF
v_call: TRBV9
cdr3_length: 17
d_call: TRBD2
clone_size: NA
j_call: TRBJ2-1

cdr3_nt: TGTGCCAGTAGTAGGGACGGTGGATTATGGAATGAGCAGTTCTTC
cdr3_aa: CASSRDGGLWNEQFF
v_call: TRBV19
cdr3_length: 15
d_call: NA
clone_size: NA
j_call: TRBJ2-1

cdr3_nt: TGTGCCAGCTCACAAGTAACAGGGGGGGAAGCTGAGCAGTTCTTC
cdr3_aa: CASSQVTGGEAEQFF
v_call: TRBV18
cdr3_length: 15
d_call: NA
clone_size: few
j_call: TRBJ2-1

cdr3_nt: TGTGCCAGCAGTTTATTCGGGACTCAGCGGGGAAAACTGTTTTTT
cdr3_aa: CASSLFGTQRGKLFF
v_call: TRBV27
cdr3_length: 15
d_call: NA
clone_size: NA
j_call: TRBJ1-4

cdr3_nt: TGTGCCAGCAGTTTGGGGGTAGCAGGTGGTCAGCCCCAGCATTTT
cdr3_aa: CASSLGVAGGQPQHF
v_call: TRBV28
cdr3_length: 15
d_call: NA
clone_size: NA
j_call: TRBJ1-5

cdr3_nt: TGTGCCAGCAGCAAAGAGACTAGTTTGCCTTCCTACGAGCAGTACTTC
cdr3_aa: CASSKETSLPSYEQYF
v_call: TRBV21-1
cdr3_length: 16
d_call: NA
clone_size: many
j_call: TRBJ2-7

cdr3_nt: TGTGCCAGCAGCTCGTCAGGGCACGCCGGGGAGCTGTTTTTT
cdr3_aa: CASSSSGHAGELFF
v_call: TRBV7-9
cdr3_length: 14
d_call: NA
clone_size: NA
j_call: TRBJ2-2

cdr3_nt: TGCGCCAGCAGCCAAGATCTGGGAGCAGGGCGGAATGAGCAGTTCTTC
cdr3_aa: CASSQDLGAGRNEQFF
v_call: TRBV4-1
cdr3_length: 16
d_call: NA
clone_size: NA
j_call: TRBJ2-1

cdr3_nt: TGTGCCAGCAGGGTGGTAGTAGCGGGATTGAAGCGACAAGAGACCCAGTACTTC
cdr3_aa: CASRVVVAGLKRQETQYF
v_call: TRBV21-1
cdr3_length: 18
d_call: NA
clone_size: NA
j_call: TRBJ2-5

cdr3_nt: TGTGCCAGCAGTTTGTGGGCGGGAGGGTCGGATACGCAGTATTTT
cdr3_aa: CASSLWAGGSDTQYF
v_call: TRBV28
cdr3_length: 15
d_call: TRBD2
clone_size: NA
j_call: TRBJ2-3

cdr3_nt: TGTGCCAGCAGCTTGTATAGGACAGGGGGAGGCGGCTACACCTTC
cdr3_aa: CASSLYRTGGGGYTF
v_call: TRBV5-6
cdr3_length: 15
d_call: TRBD1
clone_size: NA
j_call: TRBJ1-2

cdr3_nt: TGCGCCAGCAGCTTGGGACTAGCGGCTAGCACAGATACGCAGTATTTT
cdr3_aa: CASSLGLAASTDTQYF
v_call: TRBV5-1
cdr3_length: 16
d_call: TRBD2
clone_size: NA
j_call: TRBJ2-3

cdr3_nt: TGTGCCAGCGGGGCTAGCGGGAGCGAGACCCAGTACTTC
cdr3_aa: CASGASGSETQYF
v_call: TRBV2
cdr3_length: 13
d_call: TRBD2
clone_size: NA
j_call: TRBJ2-5

cdr3_nt: TGTGCCAGCAGCTTCATCGGGCCCTACGAGCAGTACTTC
cdr3_aa: CASSFIGPYEQYF
v_call: TRBV5-6
cdr3_length: 13
d_call: NA
clone_size: NA
j_call: TRBJ2-7

cdr3_nt: TGTGCCAGCAGCTTAGAGAGTGCGGGAGGTCGAGAGACCCAGTACTTC
cdr3_aa: CASSLESAGGRETQYF
v_call: TRBV7-2
cdr3_length: 16
d_call: TRBD2
clone_size: few
j_call: TRBJ2-5

cdr3_nt: TGTGCCAGCAGCGTTGACAGCCAGGTGGGAGCTTTCTTT
cdr3_aa: CASSVDSQVGAFF
v_call: TRBV27
cdr3_length: 13
d_call: NA
clone_size: few
j_call: TRBJ1-1

cdr3_nt: TGTGCCAGCAGCGCCGACAGGGAACCGGGGGAAGCTTTCTTT
cdr3_aa: CASSADREPGEAFF
v_call: TRBV9
cdr3_length: 14
d_call: TRBD1
clone_size: NA
j_call: TRBJ1-1

cdr3_nt: TGCAGCTCCGGGAGGCTCCAAGAGACCCAGTACTTC
cdr3_aa: CSSGRLQETQYF
v_call: TRBV29-1
cdr3_length: 12
d_call: TRBD2
clone_size: NA
j_call: TRBJ2-5

cdr3_nt: TGTGCCAGCAGCTTCGGACAGGGGGCTTGGGAGACCCAGTACTTC
cdr3_aa: CASSFGQGAWETQYF
v_call: TRBV11-2
cdr3_length: 15
d_call: TRBD1
clone_size: NA
j_call: TRBJ2-5

cdr3_nt: TGCGCCAGCAGCTTGGCATCAGTAGCGGGAGGGATCACAGATACGCAGTATTTT
cdr3_aa: CASSLASVAGGITDTQYF
v_call: TRBV5-1
cdr3_length: 18
d_call: TRBD2
clone_size: NA
j_call: TRBJ2-3

cdr3_nt: TGTGCCAGCTCAAGAACTAGCGGGACTATCTACGAGCAGTACTTC
cdr3_aa: CASSRTSGTIYEQYF
v_call: TRBV18
cdr3_length: 15
d_call: TRBD2
clone_size: once
j_call: TRBJ2-7

cdr3_nt: TGTGCCAGCTCAGGGACAGCGGATCAGCCCCAGCATTTT
cdr3_aa: CASSGTADQPQHF
v_call: TRBV18
cdr3_length: 13
d_call: TRBD1
clone_size: NA
j_call: TRBJ1-5

cdr3_nt: TGTGCCAGCAGTCAGGCCGGACCTAATCAGCCCCAGCATTTT
cdr3_aa: CASSQAGPNQPQHF
v_call: TRBV5-4
cdr3_length: 14
d_call: NA
clone_size: NA
j_call: TRBJ1-5

cdr3_nt: TGTGCCAGCAGCCAAGAGGCTCGCGGTCCGAATGAGCAGTTCTTC
cdr3_aa: CASSQEARGPNEQFF
v_call: TRBV4-2
cdr3_length: 15
d_call: NA
clone_size: NA
j_call: TRBJ2-1

cdr3_nt: TGTGCCAGCAGTTCACTAGCGGGAGTTGGTGAGCAGTTCTTC
cdr3_aa: CASSSLAGVGEQFF
v_call: TRBV6-5
cdr3_length: 14
d_call: TRBD2
clone_size: NA
j_call: TRBJ2-1

cdr3_nt: TGTGCCAGCAGTCAGGGGGGGACCCCCTATGGCTACACCTTC
cdr3_aa: CASSQGGTPYGYTF
v_call: TRBV6-5
cdr3_length: 14
d_call: TRBD1
clone_size: few
j_call: TRBJ1-2

cdr3_nt: TGTGCCAGCAGTTCAACGCCCCGCGGGGGAAACACCATATATTTT
cdr3_aa: CASSSTPRGGNTIYF
v_call: TRBV28
cdr3_length: 15
d_call: NA
clone_size: NA
j_call: TRBJ1-3

cdr3_nt: TGTGCCTGGATGGGACTAGCGGGGGAGAACACCGGGGAGCTGTTTTTT
cdr3_aa: CAWMGLAGENTGELFF
v_call: TRBV30
cdr3_length: 16
d_call: TRBD2
clone_size: once
j_call: TRBJ2-2

cdr3_nt: TGCACCAGCGGCCGAGTGGGCAGGGGGCTCGGTAGCAATCAGCCCCAGCATTTT
cdr3_aa: CTSGRVGRGLGSNQPQHF
v_call: TRBV1
cdr3_length: 18
d_call: NA
clone_size: NA
j_call: TRBJ1-5

cdr3_nt: TGCGCCAGCAGGCGATTGCCCCTCTTC
cdr3_aa: CASRRLPLF
v_call: TRBV10-1
cdr3_length: 9
d_call: NA
clone_size: NA
j_call: TRBJ2-7

cdr3_nt: TGTGCCAGCAGTCCAATAATCGGACTAGCGGGATCGGCAGATACGCAGTATTTT
cdr3_aa: CASSPIIGLAGSADTQYF
v_call: TRBV6-4
cdr3_length: 18
d_call: TRBD2
clone_size: few
j_call: TRBJ2-3

cdr3_nt: TGTGCCAGCAGCAAAGAAGGTACAGGGCGACCCTACGAGCAGTACTTC
cdr3_aa: CASSKEGTGRPYEQYF
v_call: TRBV21-1
cdr3_length: 16
d_call: NA
clone_size: NA
j_call: TRBJ2-7

cdr3_nt: TGTGCCAGCAGCCCCCTTTACCCGGCCGGGGAGCTGTTTTTT
cdr3_aa: CASSPLYPAGELFF
v_call: TRBV11-3
cdr3_length: 14
d_call: NA
clone_size: NA
j_call: TRBJ2-2

cdr3_nt: TGTGCCAGCAGGTCAGGGACGGACACCGGGGAGCTGTTTTTT
cdr3_aa: CASRSGTDTGELFF
v_call: TRBV11-2
cdr3_length: 14
d_call: NA
clone_size: NA
j_call: TRBJ2-2

cdr3_nt: TGTGCCAGCAGCTTGGAACTTCTAGCGGGAGGATCCTACAATGAGCAGTTCTTC
cdr3_aa: CASSLELLAGGSYNEQFF
v_call: TRBV5-6
cdr3_length: 18
d_call: TRBD2
clone_size: once
j_call: TRBJ2-1

cdr3_nt: TGTGCCAGCAGTACTGGGCCCTTCGAAACAGATACGCAGTATTTT
cdr3_aa: CASSTGPFETDTQYF
v_call: TRBV7-6
cdr3_length: 15
d_call: NA
clone_size: few
j_call: TRBJ2-3

cdr3_nt: TGTGCCAGCAGTAGCGCGGGGGGCAATGAGCAGTTCTTC
cdr3_aa: CASSSAGGNEQFF
v_call: TRBV5-6
cdr3_length: 13
d_call: TRBD2
clone_size: NA
j_call: TRBJ2-1